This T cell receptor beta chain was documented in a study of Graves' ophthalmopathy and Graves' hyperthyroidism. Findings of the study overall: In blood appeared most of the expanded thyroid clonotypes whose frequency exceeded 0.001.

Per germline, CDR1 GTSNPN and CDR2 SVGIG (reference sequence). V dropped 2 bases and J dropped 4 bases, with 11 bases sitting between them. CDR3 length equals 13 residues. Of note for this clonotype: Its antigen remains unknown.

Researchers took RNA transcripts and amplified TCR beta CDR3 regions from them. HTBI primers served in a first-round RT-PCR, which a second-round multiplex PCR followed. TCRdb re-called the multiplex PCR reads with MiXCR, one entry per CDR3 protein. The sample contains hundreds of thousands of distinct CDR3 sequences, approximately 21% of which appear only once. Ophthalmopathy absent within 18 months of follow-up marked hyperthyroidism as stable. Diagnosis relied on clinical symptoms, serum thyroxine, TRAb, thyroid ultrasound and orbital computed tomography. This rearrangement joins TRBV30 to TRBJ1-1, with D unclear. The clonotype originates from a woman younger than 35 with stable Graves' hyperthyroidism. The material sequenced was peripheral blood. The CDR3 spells CAWSKGEATEAFF. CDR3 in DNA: TGTGCCTGGAGTAAGGGAGAGGCCACTGAAGCTTTCTTT.